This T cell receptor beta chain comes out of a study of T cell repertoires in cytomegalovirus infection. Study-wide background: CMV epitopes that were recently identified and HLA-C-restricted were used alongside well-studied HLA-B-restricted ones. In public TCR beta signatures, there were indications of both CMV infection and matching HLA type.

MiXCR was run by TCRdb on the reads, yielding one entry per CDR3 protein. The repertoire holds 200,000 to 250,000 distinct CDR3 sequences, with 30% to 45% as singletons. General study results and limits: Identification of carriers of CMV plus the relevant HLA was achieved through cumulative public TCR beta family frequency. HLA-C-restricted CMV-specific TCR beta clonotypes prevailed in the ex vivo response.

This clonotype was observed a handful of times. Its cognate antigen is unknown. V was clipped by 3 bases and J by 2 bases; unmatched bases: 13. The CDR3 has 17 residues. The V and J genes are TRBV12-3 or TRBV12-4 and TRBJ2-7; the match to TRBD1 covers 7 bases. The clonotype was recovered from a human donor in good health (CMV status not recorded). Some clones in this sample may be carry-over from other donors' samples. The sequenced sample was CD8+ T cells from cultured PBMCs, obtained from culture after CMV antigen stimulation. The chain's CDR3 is CASSFQMETGNTYEQYF. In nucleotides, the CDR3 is TGTGCCAGCAGTTTCCAGATGGAGACAGGGAACACCTACGAGCAGTACTTC.